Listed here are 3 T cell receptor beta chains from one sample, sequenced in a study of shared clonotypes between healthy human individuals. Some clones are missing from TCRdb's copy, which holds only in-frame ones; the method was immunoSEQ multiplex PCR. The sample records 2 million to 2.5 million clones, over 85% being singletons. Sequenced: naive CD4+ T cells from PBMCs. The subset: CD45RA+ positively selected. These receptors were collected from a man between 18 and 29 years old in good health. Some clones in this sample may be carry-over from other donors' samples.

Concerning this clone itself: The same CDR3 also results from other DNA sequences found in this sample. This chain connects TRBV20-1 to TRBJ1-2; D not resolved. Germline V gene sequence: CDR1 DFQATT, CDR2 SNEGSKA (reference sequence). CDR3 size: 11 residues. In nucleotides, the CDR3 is TGCCGAGCACCGGTGGACTATGGCTACACCTTC. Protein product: CRAPVDYGYTF.

CDR3 amino acids: CASSSGTSGYGYTF. CDR3 nucleotides: TGTGCCAGCAGCTCTGGGACCTCTGGCTATGGCTACACCTTC. V is TRBV5-4 and J is TRBJ1-2, with D possibly being TRBD1 (5 bases). Germline V gene sequence: CDR1 SGHNT, CDR2 YYREEE (reference sequence). The V end was cut by 3 bases, the J end by 4 bases, with 13 bases between. The CDR3 is made up of 14 amino acids.

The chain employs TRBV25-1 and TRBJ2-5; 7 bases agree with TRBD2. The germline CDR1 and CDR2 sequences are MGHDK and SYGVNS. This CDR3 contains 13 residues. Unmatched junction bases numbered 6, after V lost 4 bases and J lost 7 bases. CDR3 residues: CASSGRGRGTQYF. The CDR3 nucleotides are TGTGCCAGCAGTGGCCGCGGGAGAGGGACCCAGTACTTC.